These 17 T cell receptor beta chains were sequenced from one sample in a study of T cell responses to AZD1222 COVID-19 vaccine. Data came from immunoSEQ multiplex PCR; TCRdb stores just in-frame clones and leaves some out. The table lists about 100,000 clones, approximately 84% of them singletons. This specimen was peripheral blood, taken on day 0 of AZD1222 vaccination. These receptors all stem from an adult in good health.

This clone has more than one count but fewer than ten. The chain links TRBV19 to TRBJ1-5; no firm D call. This CDR3 is 17 amino acids long. Trimming took 2 bases from V and 0 from J, leaving 14 bases between them. Germline V lookup: CDR1 LNHDA, CDR2 SQIVND (reference sequence). The CDR3 DNA reads as TGTGCCAGTAGTATACCCCCGGGCTTTAATAGCAATCAGCCCCAGCATTTT. Its translation: CASSIPPGFNSNQPQHF. The full variable domain, its missing parts supplied by reference TRBV19 and TRBJ1-5, is DGGITQSPKYLFRKEGQNVTLSCEQNLNHDAMYWYRQDPGQGLRLIYYSQIVNDFQKGDIAEGYSVSREKKESFPLTVTSAQKNPTAFYLCASSIPPGFNSNQPQHFGDGTRLSIL.

This CDR3 is CASSLGQGSRPYEQYF. In nucleotides, the CDR3 is TGTGCCAGCAGCTTGGGACAGGGCTCCCGTCCCTACGAGCAGTACTTC. J is TRBJ2-7 and V is TRBV11-3; TRBD1 matches 9 bases. V lost 3 bases, J lost 2 bases, and 8 bases stayed unmatched. Germline loops: CDR1 SGHNT, CDR2 YENEEA. The CDR3 is 16 residues long. The full variable domain, with the rest looked up from reference TRBV11-3 and TRBJ2-7, is EAGVVQSPRYKIIEKKQPVAFWCNPISGHNTLYWYLQNLGQGPELLIRYENEEAVDDSQLPKDRFSAERLKGVDSTLKIQPAELGDSAVYLCASSLGQGSRPYEQYFGPGTRLTVT.

The rearrangement uses TRBV4-3 and TRBJ1-3; D remains ambiguous. V dropped 0 bases and J dropped 3 bases, with 6 bases sitting between them. Germline CDR1 and CDR2: LGHNA and YSLEER. CDR3 length equals 14 residues. Here the CDR3 reads CASSQDPVGNTIYF. CDR3 coding DNA: TGCGCCAGCAGCCAAGATCCGGTTGGAAACACCATATATTTT.

The chain combines TRBV7-2 with TRBJ1-1; no definite D call. The CDR3 is 15 amino acids. The V gene's germline CDR1 is SGHTA and CDR2 FQGNSA. V was trimmed by 1 base and J by 1 base, leaving 10 bases between them. CDR3 loop: CASSLEEAGNTEAFF. CDR3 DNA: TGTGCCAGCAGCTTAGAGGAGGCTGGGAACACTGAAGCTTTCTTT.

This clone was recorded only once. The chain has TRBV7-2 and TRBJ2-5, with a possible D match to TRBD2 (7 bases). The CDR3 consists of 15 residues. Germline V gene sequence: CDR1 SGHTA, CDR2 FQGNSA. Trimming left V 7 bases short and J 5 bases short, with 20 bases between. The chain's CDR3 is CASTARAGALETQYF. The CDR3, as DNA: TGTGCCAGCACGGCCCGGGCGGGGGCATTGGAGACCCAGTACTTC.

V and J are TRBV28 and TRBJ2-1; 11 bases fit TRBD2. CDR3 length equals 16 residues. J was trimmed by 3 bases and V by 5 bases; bases with no gene match: 6. Germline V gives CDR1 MDHEN, CDR2 SYDVKM. DNA of the CDR3: TGTGCCAGCAGTGGAGCGACTAGCGGGGTCTACAATGAGCAGTTCTTC. It encodes CASSGATSGVYNEQFF.

This chain connects TRBV11-2 to TRBJ1-2; 7 positions match TRBD1. Looked up from germline, CDR1 is SGHAT and CDR2 is FQNNGV. With 1 base clipped from V and 4 bases from J, the junction kept 6 bases outside the gene matches. The length of the CDR3 is 15 residues. The CDR3 region has the DNA TGTGCCAGCAGCTTAGCTCCAGGGGGGACCTATGGCTACACCTTC. It translates to CASSLAPGGTYGYTF.

For this clone: Other DNA sequences of this sample code for an identical CDR3. The chain combines TRBV12-3 or TRBV12-4 with TRBJ2-2; the D is unclear. Between the trimmed V and J ends, which lost 5 bases and 7 bases, there was a span of 8 bases. CDR3 length: 12 residues. CDR3 bases: TGTGCCAGCAGTAATGGGATCGGGGAGCTGTTTTTT. This translates into CASSNGIGELFF.

The rearrangement joins TRBV6-5 to TRBJ1-1; maybe TRBD1 (6 bases). The germline V and J ends were trimmed by 4 bases and 11 bases, with 14 bases remaining between them. The CDR3 loop spans 12 amino acids. Per germline, CDR1 MNHEY and CDR2 SVGAGI. Here the CDR3 DNA reads TGTGCCAGCAGTTTTACAGGGATTCGGGCTTTCTTT. Translation gives CASSFTGIRAFF.

Only one count was recorded for this clone. The gene calls are TRBV7-2 and TRBJ1-4; weak D call: TRBD1 (6 bases). The CDR3 spans 14 residues. Germline V gene sequence: CDR1 SGHTA, CDR2 FQGNSA. Trimming shortened V by 1 base and J by 5 bases, and 8 bases separated the two germline ends. CDR3 in amino acids: CASSLGGANEKLFF. DNA of the CDR3: TGTGCCAGCAGCTTAGGGGGGGCGAATGAAAAACTGTTTTTT. The entire variable domain, with the rest obtained from reference TRBV7-2 and TRBJ1-4, is as follows: GAGVSQSPSNKVTEKGKDVELRCDPISGHTALYWYRQSLGQGLEFLIYFQGNSAPDKSGLPSDRFSAERTGGSVSTLTIQRTQQEDSAVYLCASSLGGANEKLFFGSGTQLSVL.

This clone was counted once. The gene calls are TRBV18 and TRBJ1-2; D is uncertain. Trimming took off 0 bases at V and 5 bases at J, with 13 bases between the two ends. The CDR3 sequence is 15 residues long. The V gene's germline CDR1 is KGHSH and CDR2 LQKENI. The CDR3 region has the DNA TGTGCCAGCTCACCACCGATCGGGAGTTTGTATGGCTACACCTTC. Amino acids: CASSPPIGSLYGYTF.

This sequence joins TRBV18 and TRBJ1-4; no clear D gene. CDR1 KGHSH and CDR2 LQKENI come from the germline V gene. V was pared by 4 bases and J by 0 bases, with 15 bases between. The CDR3 has 17 residues. The CDR3 DNA follows: TGTGCCAGCTCACTATCCAGGCCCCCCGCAACTAATGAAAAACTGTTTTTT. It specifies CASSLSRPPATNEKLFF.

This clone was counted between two and nine times. The chain links TRBV23-1 to TRBJ1-5, with D possibly being TRBD1 (5 bases). TRBV23-1 is noted as an ORF with a role that remains uncertain. V lost 8 bases, J lost 4 bases, and 12 bases lay in between. The CDR3 extends over 13 amino acids. The CDR3 region has the DNA TGCGCCAGCTCTGGACACCTTAATCAGCCCCAGCATTTT. Protein: CASSGHLNQPQHF.

V and J are TRBV9 and TRBJ2-1; D possibly corresponds to TRBD2 (5 bases). V was cut by 3 bases and J by 2 bases, with 9 bases left in between. The CDR3 contains 14 residues. Per germline, CDR1 SGDLS and CDR2 YYNGEE. The CDR3 region is CASSAGSTYNEQFF. CDR3 bases: TGTGCCAGCAGCGCGGGGTCTACCTACAATGAGCAGTTCTTC.

This chain links TRBV5-8 with TRBJ1-1; D is ambiguous. From germline, CDR1 is SGHTS and CDR2 YDEGEE. V gave up 1 base and J gave up 5 bases, with 9 bases separating them. The CDR3 length is 13 residues. CDR3 nucleotide sequence: TGTGCCAGCAGCTTGAGGCTGGGGACTGAAGCTTTCTTT. It encodes CASSLRLGTEAFF.

A few counts support this clone. The chain uses TRBV4-1 and TRBJ2-3; 7 positions match TRBD2. The V gene's germline CDR1 is MGHRA and CDR2 YSYEKL. V lost 1 base and J lost 1; bases outside the gene matches: 8. This CDR3 region has 17 residues. The CDR3 spells CASSQGSASGGTDTQYF. In DNA form, the CDR3 reads TGCGCCAGCAGCCAAGGTAGTGCTAGCGGTGGCACAGATACGCAGTATTTT.

The chain employs TRBV18 and TRBJ1-2; D may be TRBD1 (5 bases). Germline V lookup: CDR1 KGHSH, CDR2 LQKENI. With 3 bases removed from V and 4 bases from J, the gap between germline ends came to 18 bases. The CDR3 covers 16 residues. The CDR3 DNA follows: TGTGCCAGCTCACCGTTTTCCGACAGCTCATTCTATGGCTACACCTTC. It is translated as CASSPFSDSSFYGYTF.